These 21 T cell receptor beta chains came from one sample sequenced in a study of blood T cell repertoires in COVID-19. Using immunoSEQ multiplex PCR, the repertoire was profiled, and TCRdb retains in-frame clones only, with some absent. Here the sample spans about 340,000 clones, 65% to 85% being singletons. The sequencing sample was made of peripheral blood. The receptors were sampled from a man under 40 with active or convalescent COVID-19.

The rearrangement uses TRBV7-9 and TRBJ2-5; 8 nucleotides align to TRBD1. Germline V CDR1 and CDR2: SEHNR, FQNEAQ (reference sequence). The length of the CDR3 is 13 residues. The trim removed 10 bases at V and 5 bases at J, leaving 9 bases unmatched. The CDR3 nucleotides are TGTGCCATCCCAACAGGGGGTTGGGAGACCCAGTACTTC. Amino acid sequence: CAIPTGGWETQYF.

V gene TRBV5-4 combines with J gene TRBJ2-5; the D gene is possibly TRBD2 (5 bases). CDR1 and CDR2 from the germline V gene are SGHNT and YYREEE (reference sequence). V lost 1 base and J 1 base, leaving 5 bases between the germline ends. This CDR3 is 13 amino acids long. The CDR3 coding sequence is TGTGCCAGCAGCTTGACTAGCCAAGAGACCCAGTACTTC. It yields the protein CASSLTSQETQYF.

This clone was observed a handful of times. The rearrangement links TRBV10-3 to TRBJ1-1, with D perhaps TRBD1 (5 bases). In germline, CDR1 is ENHRY, CDR2 SYGVKD. The CDR3 runs 12 residues. V dropped 10 bases and J dropped 3 bases, with 12 bases sitting between them. CDR3 nucleotide sequence: TGTGCCACTCTTGAAGGGGACACTGAAGCTTTCTTT. It codes for CATLEGDTEAFF.

Details on this clone: The sample holds other DNA sequences that translate to the same CDR3. This chain uses TRBV30 with TRBJ1-5; 7 bases line up with TRBD1. Germline loops: CDR1 GTSNPN, CDR2 SVGIG (reference sequence). This CDR3 contains 15 residues. V was pared by 3 bases and J by 5 bases, with 10 bases of the junction left unmatched. As DNA, the CDR3 is TGTGCCTGGAGGGGGGGCCCAGGGGGATATCAGCCCCAGCATTTT. It is translated as CAWRGGPGGYQPQHF.

V and J are TRBV3-1 (or the pseudogene TRBV3-2) and TRBJ2-4; D not certain. The CDR3 has 14 residues. Germline V gives CDR1 LGHDT, CDR2 YNNKEL (reference sequence). V lost 3 bases and J lost 1, with 7 bases in between. The CDR3: CASSHAAAKNIQYF. DNA for the CDR3: TGTGCCAGCAGCCATGCAGCGGCCAAAAACATTCAGTACTTC.

V and J are TRBV13 and TRBJ2-1; D is uncertain. Trimming cost V 1 base and J 0 bases, with 13 bases left between them. The length of the CDR3 is 17 residues. The germline V gene encodes CDR1 PRHDT and CDR2 FYEKMQ (reference sequence). CDR3 protein: CASSLETPTSSYNEQFF. The CDR3 DNA follows: TGTGCCAGCAGCTTAGAGACTCCCACGAGCTCCTACAATGAGCAGTTCTTC.

This clone was observed once. This chain uses TRBV5-6 with TRBJ1-5; D is undetermined. The CDR3 consists of 15 residues. Germline V CDR1 and CDR2: SGHDT, YYEEEE. With 2 bases removed from V and 0 bases from J, the gap between germline ends came to 9 bases. Here the CDR3 DNA reads TGTGCCAGCAGCTTTGGCGGGATTAGCAATCAGCCCCAGCATTTT. Translated, it gives CASSFGGISNQPQHF.

The chain joins TRBV4-1 to TRBJ1-2, with D unresolved. V was clipped by 3 bases and J by 4 bases, with 15 bases between them. The germline CDR1 and CDR2 sequences are MGHRA and YSYEKL. There are 15 residues in the CDR3. CDR3 sequence: CASSHVSETSYGYTF. The CDR3, as DNA: TGCGCCAGCAGCCATGTTAGCGAAACCTCCTATGGCTACACCTTC.

The chain combines TRBV5-1 with TRBJ1-4; D gene unclear. V was pared by 0 bases and J by 11 bases, with 23 bases between. The germline CDR1 and CDR2 sequences are SGHRS and YFSETQ. This CDR3 has 17 amino acids. The CDR3 coding sequence is TGCGCCAGCAGCTTGGCCGGAAGCGACCAGGCCGGCGGGAAACTGTTTTTT. The encoded protein is CASSLAGSDQAGGKLFF. Using reference TRBV5-1 and TRBJ1-4 for the parts outside the CDR3, the full variable domain is KAGVTQTPRYLIKTRGQQVTLSCSPISGHRSVSWYQQTPGQGLQFLFEYFSETQRNKGNFPGRFSGRQFSNSRSEMNVSTLELGDSALYLCASSLAGSDQAGGKLFFGSGTQLSVL.

The chain combines TRBV5-4 with TRBJ1-1; 8 positions agree with TRBD1. This CDR3 contains 14 residues. CDR1 is SGHNT, CDR2 YYREEE, per germline (reference sequence). With V trimmed by 2 bases and J by 8 bases, 8 bases remained unmatched. CDR3 DNA: TGTGCCAGCAGCTTAGGACAGGGCCTTCGGGAAGCTTTCTTT. The encoded protein is CASSLGQGLREAFF.

This clone was seen a single time. The J gene is TRBJ2-4, the V gene TRBV6-2 or TRBV6-3, with D tentatively TRBD2 (6 bases). This CDR3 has 14 amino acids. V shed 2 bases and J shed 3 bases, with 8 bases lying between them. The germline gives CDR1 MNHEY, CDR2 SVGEGT. The DNA for the CDR3 is TGTGCCAGCAGTTACGGGGGGATCAAAAACATTCAGTACTTC. Its translation: CASSYGGIKNIQYF.

This sequence joins TRBV28 and TRBJ1-5; 7 bases align to TRBD1. CDR1 and CDR2 (germline): MDHEN, SYDVKM. V trimming: 6 bases; J trimming: 1 base; junction bases outside the gene matches: 3. The CDR3 runs to 14 residues. CDR3 nucleotides: TGTGCCAGCAGGACAGGGATCAGCAATCAGCCCCAGCATTTT. Translated, it gives CASRTGISNQPQHF.

The J gene is TRBJ1-3, the V gene TRBV7-8, with TRBD1 as a possible D gene (5 bases). Per germline, CDR1 SGHVS and CDR2 FQNEAQ. The CDR3 extends over 16 amino acids. V lost 2 bases to trimming and J lost 3 bases, with 14 bases between them. The CDR3 sequence: CASSLRGTRGGNTIYF. The CDR3 bases are TGTGCCAGCAGCTTACGAGGGACTCGCGGTGGAAACACCATATATTTT. The complete variable domain, with remaining parts taken from reference TRBV7-8 and TRBJ1-3, reads GAGVSQSPRYKVAKRGQDVALRCDPISGHVSLFWYQQALGQGPEFLTYFQNEAQLDKSGLPSDRFFAERPEGSVSTLKIQRTQQEDSAVYLCASSLRGTRGGNTIYFGEGSWLTVV.

This chain joins TRBV7-3 and TRBJ2-2; TRBD1 aligns across 12 bases. In germline, CDR1 is SGHTA, CDR2 FQGTGA. V lost 5 bases, J lost 4 bases, and 5 bases stayed unmatched. The CDR3 spans 16 residues. The CDR3 loop reads CASSPGTGGITGELFF. CDR3 DNA: TGTGCCAGCAGCCCTGGGACAGGGGGCATCACCGGGGAGCTGTTTTTT. Variable domain in full (rest from reference TRBV7-3 and TRBJ2-2): GAGVSQTPSNKVTEKGKYVELRCDPISGHTALYWYRQSLGQGPEFLIYFQGTGAADDSGLPNDRFFAVRPEGSVSTLKIQRTERGDSAVYLCASSPGTGGITGELFFGEGSRLTVL.

Of note for this clone: Other nucleotide sequences in the sample specify the same CDR3. The chain is built from TRBV19 and TRBJ1-1, with D uncertain. Germline CDR1 and CDR2: LNHDA and SQIVND (reference sequence). Trimming shortened V by 3 bases and J by 1 base, and 6 bases separated the two germline ends. The CDR3 spans 13 residues. The CDR3 nucleotides read TGTGCCAGTAGTATCACTGGGAACACTGAAGCTTTCTTT. It encodes CASSITGNTEAFF. The full variable domain, rest sourced from reference TRBV19 and TRBJ1-1, is DGGITQSPKYLFRKEGQNVTLSCEQNLNHDAMYWYRQDPGQGLRLIYYSQIVNDFQKGDIAEGYSVSREKKESFPLTVTSAQKNPTAFYLCASSITGNTEAFFGQGTRLTVV.

V and J are TRBV12-3 or TRBV12-4 and TRBJ2-6; no clear D. The CDR3 loop spans 13 amino acids. Trimming pared 7 bases from V and 4 bases from J, leaving 8 bases between. In nucleotides, the CDR3 is TGTGCCAGCACCCTTCCGGGGGCCAACGTCCTGACTTTC. Protein: CASTLPGANVLTF.

This clone occurred once. The genes are TRBV27 and TRBJ2-2, with D perhaps matching TRBD2 (7 bases). V was pared by 8 bases and J by 7 bases, with 23 bases between. Germline V gives CDR1 MNHEY, CDR2 SMNVEV (reference sequence). The CDR3 runs 16 residues. CDR3 sequence reads: CASSLWGGEQDGELFF. The CDR3 DNA is TGTGCCAGCTCCCTCTGGGGGGGCGAGCAGGACGGGGAGCTGTTTTTT.

This clone was found a few times. Other DNA sequences in the sample encode the same CDR3. The gene calls are TRBV27 and TRBJ2-5; D is perhaps TRBD1 (6 bases). The CDR3 sequence is 13 residues long. Trimming stripped 3 bases from V and 4 bases from J, with 9 bases between. Germline V gives CDR1 MNHEY, CDR2 SMNVEV (reference sequence). CDR3 nucleotides: TGTGCCAGCAGTTTCAGGGGACGAGAGACCCAGTACTTC. Amino acid sequence: CASSFRGRETQYF.

The chain couples TRBV5-1 to TRBJ1-2, with no clear D. Trimming pared 2 bases from V and 6 bases from J, leaving 8 bases between. The CDR3 length is 12 residues. The germline CDR1 and CDR2 sequences are SGHRS and YFSETQ. The CDR3 nucleotides are TGCGCCAGCAGCTTCGGAGAGCATGGCTACACCTTC. Its protein is CASSFGEHGYTF.

The chain has TRBV25-1 and TRBJ2-2; TRBD1 matches at 9 bases. The V segment lost 3 bases and the J segment 1 base; nucleotides outside the gene matches: 3. This CDR3 comprises 16 residues. CDR1 is MGHDK, CDR2 SYGVNS, per germline. CDR3 protein: CASSDPDRGNTGELFF. CDR3 DNA: TGTGCCAGCAGTGACCCGGACAGGGGGAACACCGGGGAGCTGTTTTTT.

This clone has more than one count but fewer than ten. Other nucleotide sequences in the sample specify the same CDR3. The chain combines TRBV19 with TRBJ1-1, with D unclear. CDR1 LNHDA and CDR2 SQIVND come from the germline V gene (reference sequence). V lost 8 bases and J 5 bases, leaving 9 bases between the germline ends. CDR3 length: 11 residues. CDR3 protein: CASAGNTEAFF. The CDR3 coding sequence is TGTGCCAGTGCGGGAAATACTGAAGCTTTCTTT.